The clone carrying this T cell receptor beta chain was seen repeatedly, ten times or more. What it binds is not known. The sample is drawn from a study of metastatic and nonmetastatic thyroid tumors. Looking at the study overall: The authors compared repertoires across blood and tumor or nodule tissue from malignant and benign thyroid patients.

Germline loops: CDR1 LGHDT, CDR2 YNNKEL (reference sequence). CDR3 length equals 13 residues. Unmatched junction bases numbered 5, after V lost 4 bases and J lost 8 bases. Original processing notes: The study's classifier, a distant-metastasis tool for papillary thyroid cancer, was built using CDR3 differences across clinicopathological groups. From the PCR reads, TCRdb re-called clones with MiXCR. For this entry, the V and J calls and clone size follow TCRdb and not the study's own pipeline. Seen here are over 35,000 clones, 17% observed once, and the top ten hold 9% to 10%. General study results and limits: TCR beta diversity was reportedly significantly higher in malignant thyroid tumors than benign nodules, in blood and tumor.

Ahead of thyroid surgery, no patient had received treatment of any kind. The chain couples TRBV3-1 to TRBJ1-2; 9 bases match TRBD1. The source of this sequence is a female donor with papillary thyroid cancer or a benign thyroid nodule (not recorded which). Some clones in this sample may be carry-over from other donors' samples. The source material was tumor tissue. Here the CDR3 DNA reads TGTGCCAGCAGCCGGGGGACAGGGAACGGCTACACCTTC. This codes for CASSRGTGNGYTF.